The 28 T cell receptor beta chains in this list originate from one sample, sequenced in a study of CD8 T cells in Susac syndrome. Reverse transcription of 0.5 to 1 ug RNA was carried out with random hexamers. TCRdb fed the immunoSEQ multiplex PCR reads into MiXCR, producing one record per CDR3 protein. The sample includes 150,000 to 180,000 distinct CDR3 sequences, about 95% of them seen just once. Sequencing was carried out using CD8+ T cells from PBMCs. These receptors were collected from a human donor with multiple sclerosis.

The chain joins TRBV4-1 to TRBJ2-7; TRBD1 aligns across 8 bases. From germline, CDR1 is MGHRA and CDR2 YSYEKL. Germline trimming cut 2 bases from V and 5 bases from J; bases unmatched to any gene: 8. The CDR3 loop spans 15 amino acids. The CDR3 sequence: CASSQMQGAANEQYF. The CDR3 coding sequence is TGCGCCAGCAGCCAAATGCAGGGGGCGGCGAACGAGCAGTACTTC.

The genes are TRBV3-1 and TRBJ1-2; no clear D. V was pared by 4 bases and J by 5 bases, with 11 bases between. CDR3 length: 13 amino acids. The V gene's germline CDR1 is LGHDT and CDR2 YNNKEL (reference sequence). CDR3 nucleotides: TGTGCCAGCAGCCCCGTCCTCGGGTATGGCTACACCTTC. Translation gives CASSPVLGYGYTF. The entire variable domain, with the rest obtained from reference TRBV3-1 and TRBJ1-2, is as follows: DTAVSQTPKYLVTQMGNDKSIKCEQNLGHDTMYWYKQDSKKFLKIMFSYNNKELIINETVPNRFSPKSPDKAHLNLHINSLELGDSAVYFCASSPVLGYGYTFGSGTRLTVV.

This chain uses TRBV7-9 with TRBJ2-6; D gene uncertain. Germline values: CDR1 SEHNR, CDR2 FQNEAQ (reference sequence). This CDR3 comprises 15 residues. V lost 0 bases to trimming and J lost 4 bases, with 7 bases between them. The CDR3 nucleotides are TGTGCCAGCAGCTTAGCTGGGTCCGGGGCCAACGTCCTGACTTTC. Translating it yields CASSLAGSGANVLTF.

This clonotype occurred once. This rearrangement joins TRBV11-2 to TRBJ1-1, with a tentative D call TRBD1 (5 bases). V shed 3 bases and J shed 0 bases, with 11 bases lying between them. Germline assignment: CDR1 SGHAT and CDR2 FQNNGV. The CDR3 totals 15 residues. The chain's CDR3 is CASSLGTFMNTEAFF. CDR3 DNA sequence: TGTGCCAGCAGCTTGGGGACCTTCATGAACACTGAAGCTTTCTTT.

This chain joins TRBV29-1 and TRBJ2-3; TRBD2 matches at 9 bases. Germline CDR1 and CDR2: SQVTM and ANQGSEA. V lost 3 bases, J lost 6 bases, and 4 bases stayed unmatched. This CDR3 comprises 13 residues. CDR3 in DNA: TGCAGCGTTGATTTCACTAGCGGGGATACGCAGTATTTT. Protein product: CSVDFTSGDTQYF.

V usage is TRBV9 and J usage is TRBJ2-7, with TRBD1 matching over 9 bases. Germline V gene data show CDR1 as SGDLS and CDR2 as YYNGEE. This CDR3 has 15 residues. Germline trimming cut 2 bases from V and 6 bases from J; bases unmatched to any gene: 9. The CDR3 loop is CASSVGDRESVEQYF. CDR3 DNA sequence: TGTGCCAGCAGCGTTGGGGACAGGGAGTCTGTCGAGCAGTACTTC.

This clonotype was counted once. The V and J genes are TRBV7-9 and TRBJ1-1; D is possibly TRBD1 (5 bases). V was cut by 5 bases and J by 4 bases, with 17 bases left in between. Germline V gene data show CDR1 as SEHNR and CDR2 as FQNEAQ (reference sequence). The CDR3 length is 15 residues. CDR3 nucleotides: TGTGCCAGCAGCCCCCAAGATACAGGAAGCACTGAAGCTTTCTTT. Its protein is CASSPQDTGSTEAFF.

For the CDR3, the DNA is TGTGCCAGCAGCTTAGGGCAGTTATCAGATACGCAGTATTTT. This gives the protein CASSLGQLSDTQYF. V and J are TRBV7-2 and TRBJ2-3; D gene ambiguous. V was trimmed by 1 base and J by 4 bases, leaving 9 bases between them. In germline, CDR1 is SGHTA, CDR2 FQGNSA. The CDR3 extends over 14 amino acids.

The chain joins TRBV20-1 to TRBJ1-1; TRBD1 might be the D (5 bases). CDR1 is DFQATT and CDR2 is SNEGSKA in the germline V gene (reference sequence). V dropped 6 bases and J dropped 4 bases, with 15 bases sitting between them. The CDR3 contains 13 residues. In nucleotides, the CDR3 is TGCAGTGCCGGGGCGGGTTTGGGCACTGAAGCTTTCTTT. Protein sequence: CSAGAGLGTEAFF.

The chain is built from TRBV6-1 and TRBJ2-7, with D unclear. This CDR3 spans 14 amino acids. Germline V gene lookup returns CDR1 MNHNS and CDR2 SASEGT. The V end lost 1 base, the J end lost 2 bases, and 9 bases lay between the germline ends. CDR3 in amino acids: CASSEVAGTYEQYV. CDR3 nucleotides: TGTGCCAGCAGTGAAGTTGCAGGTACCTACGAGCAGTACGTC.

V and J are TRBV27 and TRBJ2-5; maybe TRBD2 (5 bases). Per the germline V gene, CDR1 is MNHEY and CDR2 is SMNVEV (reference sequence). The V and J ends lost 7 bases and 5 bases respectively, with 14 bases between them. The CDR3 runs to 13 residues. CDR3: CASNTLDGETQYF. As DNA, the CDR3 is TGTGCCAGCAACACACTAGATGGCGAGACCCAGTACTTC.

The CDR3 DNA is TGTGCCAGCCAGGGTGTCTATGGCTACACCTTC. Translation gives CASQGVYGYTF. V and J are TRBV2 and TRBJ1-2; tentative D call: TRBD1 (5 bases). CDR1 is SNHLY and CDR2 is FYNNEI in the germline V gene. With 8 bases removed from V and 4 bases from J, the gap between germline ends came to 8 bases. The CDR3 consists of 11 residues.

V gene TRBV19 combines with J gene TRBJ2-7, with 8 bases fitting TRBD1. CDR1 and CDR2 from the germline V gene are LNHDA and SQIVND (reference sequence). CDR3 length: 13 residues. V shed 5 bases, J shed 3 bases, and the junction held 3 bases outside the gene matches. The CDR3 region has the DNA TGTGCCAGTAGTGCGGGACAGGACTACGAGCAGTACGTC. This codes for CASSAGQDYEQYV.

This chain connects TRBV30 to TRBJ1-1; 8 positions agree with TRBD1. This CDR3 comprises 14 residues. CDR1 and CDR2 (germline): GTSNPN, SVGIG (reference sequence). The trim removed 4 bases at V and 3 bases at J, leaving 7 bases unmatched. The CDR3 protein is CAWTVGTGYTEAFF. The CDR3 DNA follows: TGTGCCTGGACCGTCGGGACAGGCTACACTGAAGCTTTCTTT.

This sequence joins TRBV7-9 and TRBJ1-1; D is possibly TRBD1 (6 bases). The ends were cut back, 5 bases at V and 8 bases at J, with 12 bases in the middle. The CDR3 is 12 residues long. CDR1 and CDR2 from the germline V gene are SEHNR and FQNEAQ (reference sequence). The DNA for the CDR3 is TGTGCCAGCAGCCGGGGGGCCTCCGAAGCTTTCTTT. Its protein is CASSRGASEAFF.

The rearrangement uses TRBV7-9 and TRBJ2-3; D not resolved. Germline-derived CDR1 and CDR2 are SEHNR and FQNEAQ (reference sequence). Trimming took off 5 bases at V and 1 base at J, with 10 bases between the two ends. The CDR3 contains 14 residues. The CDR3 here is CASSLTDRTDTQYF. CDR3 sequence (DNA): TGTGCCAGCAGCCTTACCGATCGCACAGATACGCAGTATTTT.

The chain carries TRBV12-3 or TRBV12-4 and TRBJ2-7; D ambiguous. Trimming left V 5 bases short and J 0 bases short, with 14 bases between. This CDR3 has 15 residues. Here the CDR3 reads CASSNRAWGSYEQYF. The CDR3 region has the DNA TGTGCCAGCAGTAACCGGGCCTGGGGCTCCTACGAGCAGTACTTC.

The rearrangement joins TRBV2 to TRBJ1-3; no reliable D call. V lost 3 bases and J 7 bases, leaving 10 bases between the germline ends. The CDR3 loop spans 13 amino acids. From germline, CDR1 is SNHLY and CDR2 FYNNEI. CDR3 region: CASSEGAGNTIYF. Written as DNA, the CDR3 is TGTGCCAGCAGTGAGGGCGCGGGGAACACCATATATTTT.

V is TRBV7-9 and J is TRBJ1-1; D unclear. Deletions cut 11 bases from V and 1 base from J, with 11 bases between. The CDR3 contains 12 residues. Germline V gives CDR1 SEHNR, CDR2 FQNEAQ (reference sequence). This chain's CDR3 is CAHWVPNTEAFF. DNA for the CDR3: TGTGCCCATTGGGTTCCGAACACTGAAGCTTTCTTT.

In DNA form, the CDR3 reads TGTGCCAGTAGTAACGGACAGGGAGAGGACTATGGCTACACCTTC. Translating gives CASSNGQGEDYGYTF. The chain is built from TRBV19 and TRBJ1-2, with TRBD1 identical over 8 bases. Germline values: CDR1 LNHDA, CDR2 SQIVND (reference sequence). The CDR3 runs to 15 residues. J was trimmed by 3 bases and V by 4 bases; bases with no gene match: 7.

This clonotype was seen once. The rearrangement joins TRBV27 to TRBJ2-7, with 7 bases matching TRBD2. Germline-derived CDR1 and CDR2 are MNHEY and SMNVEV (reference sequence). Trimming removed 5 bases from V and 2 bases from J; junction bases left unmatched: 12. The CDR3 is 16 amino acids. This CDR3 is CASSTLPGLITYEQYF. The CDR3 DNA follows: TGTGCCAGCAGTACCCTCCCGGGACTAATCACCTACGAGCAGTACTTC.

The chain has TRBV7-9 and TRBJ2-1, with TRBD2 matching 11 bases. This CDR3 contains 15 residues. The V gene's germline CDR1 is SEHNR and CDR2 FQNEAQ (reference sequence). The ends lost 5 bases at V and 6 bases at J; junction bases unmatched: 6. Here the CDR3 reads CASSISGGAFNEQFF. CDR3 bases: TGTGCCAGCAGCATTAGCGGGGGGGCCTTCAATGAGCAGTTCTTC.

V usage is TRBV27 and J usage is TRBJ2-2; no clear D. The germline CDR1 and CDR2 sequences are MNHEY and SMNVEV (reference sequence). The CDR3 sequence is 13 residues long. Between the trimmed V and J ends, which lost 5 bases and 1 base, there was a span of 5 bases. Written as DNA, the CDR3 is TGTGCCAGCAGTGACATGAACACCGGGGAGCTGTTTTTT. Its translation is CASSDMNTGELFF.

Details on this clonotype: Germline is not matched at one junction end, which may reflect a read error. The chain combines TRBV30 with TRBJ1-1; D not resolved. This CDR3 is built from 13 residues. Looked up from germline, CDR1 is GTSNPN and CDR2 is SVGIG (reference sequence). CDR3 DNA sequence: TGTGCCTGGAGTGTACCACTGAACACTGAAGCTTCCTTT. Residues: CAWSVPLNTEASF. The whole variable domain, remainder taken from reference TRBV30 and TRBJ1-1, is SQTIHQWPATLVQPVGSPLSLECTVEGTSNPNLYWYRQAAGRGLQLLFYSVGIGQISSEVPQNLSASRPQDRQFILSSKKLLLSDSGFYLCAWSVPLNTEASFGQGTRLTVV.

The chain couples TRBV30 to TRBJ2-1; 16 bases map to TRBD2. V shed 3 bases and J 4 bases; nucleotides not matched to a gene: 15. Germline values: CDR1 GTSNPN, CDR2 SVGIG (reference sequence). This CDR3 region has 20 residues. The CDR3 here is CAWRPRGTSGGAAPYNEQFF. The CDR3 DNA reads TGTGCCTGGAGACCCCGAGGGACTAGCGGGGGGGCCGCCCCTTACAATGAGCAGTTCTTC. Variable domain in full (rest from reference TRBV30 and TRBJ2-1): SQTIHQWPATLVQPVGSPLSLECTVEGTSNPNLYWYRQAAGRGLQLLFYSVGIGQISSEVPQNLSASRPQDRQFILSSKKLLLSDSGFYLCAWRPRGTSGGAAPYNEQFFGPGTRLTVL.

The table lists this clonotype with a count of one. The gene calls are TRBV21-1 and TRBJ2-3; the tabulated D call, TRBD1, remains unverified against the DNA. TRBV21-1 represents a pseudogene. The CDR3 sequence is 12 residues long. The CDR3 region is CASLKGHLRRYF. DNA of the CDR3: TGTGCCAGCCTCAAGGGACACCTAAGGAGGTATTTT.

CDR3 nucleotides: TGTGCCTGGATGGTAGGGGATCACGGGGAGCTGTTTTTT. It translates to CAWMVGDHGELFF. The chain carries TRBV30 and TRBJ2-2, with a weak D call TRBD1 (5 bases). The V gene's germline CDR1 is GTSNPN and CDR2 SVGIG (reference sequence). The V and J ends lost 4 bases and 7 bases respectively, with 13 bases between them. The CDR3 loop spans 13 amino acids.

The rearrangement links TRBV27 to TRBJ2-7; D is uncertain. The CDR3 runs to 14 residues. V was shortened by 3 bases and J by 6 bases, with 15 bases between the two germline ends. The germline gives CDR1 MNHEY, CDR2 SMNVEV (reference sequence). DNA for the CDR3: TGTGCCAGCAGTTTGACGACCAAGGGATCCGAGCAGTACTTC. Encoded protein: CASSLTTKGSEQYF.